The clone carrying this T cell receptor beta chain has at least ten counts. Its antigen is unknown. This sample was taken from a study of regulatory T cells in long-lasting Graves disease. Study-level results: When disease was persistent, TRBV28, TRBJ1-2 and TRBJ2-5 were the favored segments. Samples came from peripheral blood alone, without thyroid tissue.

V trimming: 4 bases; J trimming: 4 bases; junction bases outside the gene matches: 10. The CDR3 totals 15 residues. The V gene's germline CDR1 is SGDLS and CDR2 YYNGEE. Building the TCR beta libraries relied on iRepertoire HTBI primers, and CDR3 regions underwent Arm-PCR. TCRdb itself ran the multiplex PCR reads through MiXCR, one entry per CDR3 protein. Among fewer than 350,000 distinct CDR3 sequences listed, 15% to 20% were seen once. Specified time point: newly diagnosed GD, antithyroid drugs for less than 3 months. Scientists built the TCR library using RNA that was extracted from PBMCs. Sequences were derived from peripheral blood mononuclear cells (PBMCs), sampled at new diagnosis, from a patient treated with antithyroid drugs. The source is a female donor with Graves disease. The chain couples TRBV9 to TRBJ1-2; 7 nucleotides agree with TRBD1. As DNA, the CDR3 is TGTGCCAGCAGCCCCCAGACAGGGTTGGGCTATGGCTACACCTTC. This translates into CASSPQTGLGYGYTF.